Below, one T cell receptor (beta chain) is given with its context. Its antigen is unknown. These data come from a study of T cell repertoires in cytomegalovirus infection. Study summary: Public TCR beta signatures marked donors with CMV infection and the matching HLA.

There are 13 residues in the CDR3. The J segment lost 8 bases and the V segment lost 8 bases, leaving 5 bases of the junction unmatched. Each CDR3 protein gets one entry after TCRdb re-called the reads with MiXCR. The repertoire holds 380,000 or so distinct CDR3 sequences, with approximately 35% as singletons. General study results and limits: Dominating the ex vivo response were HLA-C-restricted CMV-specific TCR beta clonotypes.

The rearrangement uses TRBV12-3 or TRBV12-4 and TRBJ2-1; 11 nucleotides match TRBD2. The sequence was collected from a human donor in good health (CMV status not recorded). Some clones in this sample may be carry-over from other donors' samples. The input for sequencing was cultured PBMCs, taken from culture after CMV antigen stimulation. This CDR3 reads CASALAGGYEQFF. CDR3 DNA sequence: TGTGCCAGCGCCTTAGCGGGAGGGTATGAGCAGTTCTTC.